This is a list of T cell receptor beta chains from one sample in a study of cytomegalovirus exposure and HLA in healthy donors. Measured with immunoSEQ multiplex PCR; TCRdb has only the in-frame clones, and not every one. Of 55,000 to 85,000 clones in the sample, more than 75% were seen once. The sample consisted of PBMCs. Every receptor here comes from a man aged 18 to 29 in good health and CMV-seropositive. The CDR3 runs from the conserved cysteine through the conserved F or W. Each record gives: V gene, J gene, clone size, D gene, CDR3 protein, CDR3 DNA. A D gene is named only where the DNA matches it firmly. Clone size is given for some rows only: seen once, a few or many times, or a class if the clone is expanded.

V: TRBV7-9; J: TRBJ2-5; size: .; D: .; CDR3: CASSFPHIETQYF; DNA: TGTGCCAGCAGCTTTCCACATATCGAGACCCAGTACTTC
V: TRBV6-4; J: TRBJ2-7; size: .; D: .; CDR3: CASRPDSRTYEQYF; DNA: TGTGCCAGCAGACCCGACAGCCGAACCTACGAGCAGTACTTC
V: TRBV5-4; J: TRBJ2-4; size: .; D: .; CDR3: CASSLGGENIQYF; DNA: TGTGCCAGCAGCTTGGGGGGGGAAAACATTCAGTACTTC
V: TRBV19; J: TRBJ1-5; size: many; D: .; CDR3: CASSNGQPQHF; DNA: TGTGCCAGTAGTAACGGTCAGCCCCAGCATTTT
V: TRBV2; J: TRBJ2-7; size: .; D: TRBD2; CDR3: CASRVTSSEQYF; DNA: TGTGCCAGCAGGGTGACTAGCTCCGAGCAGTACTTC
V: TRBV21-1; J: TRBJ1-1; size: .; D: .; CDR3: CASSPRSNNSTEAFF; DNA: TGTGCCAGCAGCCCACGTTCGAATAACAGCACTGAAGCTTTCTTT
V: TRBV21-1; J: TRBJ1-6; size: few; D: .; CDR3: CANTTLDSKNSPLHF; DNA: TGTGCCAATACTACCCTGGACAGTAAAAATTCACCCCTCCACTTT
V: TRBV28; J: TRBJ1-2; size: once; D: .; CDR3: CASISNNGYTF; DNA: TGTGCCAGCATCTCAAACAATGGCTACACCTTC
V: TRBV4-1; J: TRBJ2-1; size: few; D: TRBD2; CDR3: CASSQSGTIEQFF; DNA: TGCGCCAGCAGCCAAAGCGGGACCATTGAGCAGTTCTTC
V: TRBV27; J: TRBJ1-4; size: few; D: TRBD1; CDR3: CASAGQGGEKLFF; DNA: TGTGCCAGCGCCGGACAGGGAGGCGAAAAACTGTTTTTT
V: TRBV30; J: TRBJ2-1; size: .; D: TRBD2; CDR3: CAWSVGGGVEQFF; DNA: TGTGCCTGGAGTGTGGGCGGGGGGGTTGAGCAGTTCTTC
V: TRBV7-2; J: TRBJ2-1; size: .; D: TRBD2; CDR3: CASSLARTSGGNEQFF; DNA: TGTGCCAGCAGCTTAGCGAGAACTAGCGGGGGTAATGAGCAGTTCTTC
V: TRBV28; J: TRBJ2-2; size: .; D: TRBD1; CDR3: CASSSGTVVTGELFF; DNA: TGTGCCAGCAGTTCCGGGACAGTGGTTACCGGGGAGCTGTTTTTT
V: TRBV4-2; J: TRBJ2-4; size: .; D: TRBD2; CDR3: CASSQDGGENIQYF; DNA: TGTGCCAGCAGCCAAGATGGGGGGGAAAACATTCAGTACTTC
V: TRBV29-1; J: TRBJ2-7; size: .; D: .; CDR3: CSVRSGGGYEQYF; DNA: TGCAGCGTAAGATCGGGGGGCGGGTACGAGCAGTACTTC
V: TRBV10-1; J: TRBJ2-5; size: .; D: .; CDR3: CASSEGGRGTQYF; DNA: TGCGCCAGCAGTGAGGGTGGTAGGGGGACCCAGTACTTC
V: TRBV6-5; J: TRBJ1-1; size: .; D: .; CDR3: CASSTSGVPVAFF; DNA: TGTGCCAGCAGTACATCGGGAGTCCCGGTAGCTTTCTTT
V: TRBV5-1; J: TRBJ1-1; size: .; D: .; CDR3: CASTPEGGTEAFF; DNA: TGCGCCAGCACCCCTGAAGGGGGCACTGAAGCTTTCTTT
V: TRBV4-1; J: TRBJ2-7; size: .; D: .; CDR3: CASSQVTGTGYEQYF; DNA: TGCGCCAGCAGCCAAGTAACGGGTACGGGCTACGAGCAGTACTTC
V: TRBV5-1; J: TRBJ2-7; size: .; D: .; CDR3: CASSLAGTYEQYF; DNA: TGCGCCAGCAGCTTGGCCGGTACCTACGAGCAGTACTTC
V: TRBV12-5; J: TRBJ2-3; size: .; D: TRBD2; CDR3: CASGPPWGLAGWQYF; DNA: TGTGCTAGTGGCCCCCCTTGGGGGCTAGCGGGATGGCAGTATTTT
V: TRBV27; J: TRBJ1-1; size: once; D: .; CDR3: CASSTGGWTEAFF; DNA: TGTGCCAGCAGCACTGGAGGTTGGACTGAAGCTTTCTTT
V: TRBV9; J: TRBJ2-7; size: .; D: .; CDR3: CASSPGVQLSYEQYF; DNA: TGTGCCAGCAGCCCAGGGGTACAGCTCTCCTACGAGCAGTACTTC
V: TRBV6-4; J: TRBJ2-2; size: .; D: .; CDR3: CASSDSFYTGELFF; DNA: TGTGCCAGCAGTGATAGCTTCTACACCGGGGAGCTGTTTTTT
V: TRBV19; J: TRBJ1-2; size: .; D: TRBD1; CDR3: CASSNTGVDGYTF; DNA: TGTGCCAGTAGTAACACAGGGGTTGATGGCTACACCTTC
V: TRBV6-5; J: TRBJ2-7; size: .; D: TRBD2; CDR3: CANGGGPHEQYF; DNA: TGTGCCAACGGGGGGGGGCCCCACGAGCAGTACTTC
V: TRBV6-1; J: TRBJ2-1; size: .; D: .; CDR3: CASSGPFYNEQFF; DNA: TGTGCCAGCAGTGGGCCATTCTACAATGAGCAGTTCTTC
V: TRBV2; J: TRBJ1-5; size: once; D: .; CDR3: CASSGPGGSNQPQHF; DNA: TGTGCCAGCAGTGGGCCTGGAGGTAGCAATCAGCCCCAGCATTTT
V: TRBV29-1; J: TRBJ2-7; size: .; D: TRBD1; CDR3: CSAGTGAYEQYF; DNA: TGCAGCGCCGGGACAGGGGCCTACGAGCAGTACTTC
V: TRBV10-3; J: TRBJ1-1; size: .; D: .; CDR3: CAISTQDKNTEAFF; DNA: TGTGCCATCAGTACCCAGGACAAGAACACTGAAGCTTTCTTT
V: TRBV10-2; J: TRBJ2-2; size: .; D: TRBD2; CDR3: CASKTSAGTGELFF; DNA: TGCGCCAGCAAGACTAGCGCGGGCACCGGGGAGCTGTTTTTT
V: TRBV9; J: TRBJ2-3; size: .; D: TRBD2; CDR3: CASSVSGPEDTQYF; DNA: TGTGCCAGCAGCGTTAGCGGGCCGGAGGATACGCAGTATTTT
V: TRBV7-9; J: TRBJ2-7; size: few; D: .; CDR3: CASSQPRGYEQYF; DNA: TGTGCCAGCAGTCAGCCCAGGGGATACGAGCAGTACTTC
V: TRBV18; J: TRBJ1-6; size: .; D: .; CDR3: CASSPLREGNSPLHF; DNA: TGTGCCAGCTCACCACTCCGGGAGGGCAATTCACCCCTCCACTTT
V: TRBV29-1; J: TRBJ1-1; size: few; D: .; CDR3: CSVNRLNTEAFF; DNA: TGCAGCGTTAACAGGCTAAACACTGAAGCTTTCTTT